This T cell receptor beta chain appears in the sequencing data of a study of CD8 T cells in ankylosing spondylitis. General study results and limits: For ankylosing spondylitis blood, a TCR beta motif of several highly homologous variants appeared characteristic.

This clonotype was detected a few times. The antigen is undetermined. Germline lookup yields CDR1 MNHEY and CDR2 SVGAGI. V lost 2 bases to trimming and J lost 5 bases; unmatched junction nucleotides: 7. The CDR3 contains 16 residues. TCRdb passed the 5' RACE reads through MiXCR, listing each CDR3 protein once. Among around 770,000 distinct CDR3 sequences listed, approximately 10% were seen once. The material sequenced was blood, either unsorted or a sorted T cell fraction (not recorded which). The genes are TRBV6-5 and TRBJ1-5; 9 bases match TRBD1. This sequence was found in a male donor with ankylosing spondylitis. Here the CDR3 reads CASSYGTGMLYQPQHF. The CDR3 coding sequence is TGTGCCAGCAGTTACGGGACAGGGATGTTGTATCAGCCCCAGCATTTT.